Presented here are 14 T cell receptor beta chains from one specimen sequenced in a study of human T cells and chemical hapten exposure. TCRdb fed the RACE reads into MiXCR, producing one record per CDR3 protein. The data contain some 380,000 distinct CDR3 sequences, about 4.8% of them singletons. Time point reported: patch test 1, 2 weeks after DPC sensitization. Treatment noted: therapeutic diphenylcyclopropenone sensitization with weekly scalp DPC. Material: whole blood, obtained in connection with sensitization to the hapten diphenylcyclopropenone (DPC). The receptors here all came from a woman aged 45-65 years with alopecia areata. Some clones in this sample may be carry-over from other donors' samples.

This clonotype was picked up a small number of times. The CDR3 loop reads CASSQENLGGNQPQHF. CDR3 DNA sequence: TGCGCCAGCAGCCAAGAAAATCTTGGGGGCAATCAGCCCCAGCATTTT. The chain employs TRBV4-1 and TRBJ1-5; D gene ambiguous. This CDR3 is 16 amino acids long. CDR1 and CDR2 from the germline V gene are MGHRA and YSYEKL. The V and J ends lost 0 bases and 2 bases respectively, with 11 bases between them.

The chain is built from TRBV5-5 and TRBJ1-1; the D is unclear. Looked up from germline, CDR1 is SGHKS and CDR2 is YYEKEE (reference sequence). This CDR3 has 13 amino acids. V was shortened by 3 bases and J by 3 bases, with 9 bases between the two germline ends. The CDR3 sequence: CASSSKGYTEAFF. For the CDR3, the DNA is TGTGCCAGCAGCTCCAAGGGTTACACTGAAGCTTTCTTT.

DNA of the CDR3: TGTGCCAGCTCTCAAAATACCGGGACGGGAAGCAATCAGCCCCAGCATTTT. It yields the protein CASSQNTGTGSNQPQHF. The V gene is TRBV18, the J gene TRBJ1-5; a weak D match, TRBD1 (5 bases). V was trimmed by 6 bases and J by 1 base, leaving 19 bases between them. Germline assignment: CDR1 KGHSH and CDR2 LQKENI. This CDR3 is built from 17 residues.

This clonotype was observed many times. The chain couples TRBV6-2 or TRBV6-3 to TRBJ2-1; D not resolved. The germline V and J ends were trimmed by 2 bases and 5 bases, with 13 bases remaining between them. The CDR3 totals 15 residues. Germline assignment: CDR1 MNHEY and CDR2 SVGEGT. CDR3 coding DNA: TGTGCCAGCAGTTACGAGGCTTCCCCCAACAATGAGCAGTTCTTC. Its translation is CASSYEASPNNEQFF.

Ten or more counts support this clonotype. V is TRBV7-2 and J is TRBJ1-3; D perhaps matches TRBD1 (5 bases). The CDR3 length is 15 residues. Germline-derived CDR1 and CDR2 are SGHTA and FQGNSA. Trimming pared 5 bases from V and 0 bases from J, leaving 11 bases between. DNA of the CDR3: TGTGCCAGCAGCCCGGGGCACGGCTCTGGAAACACCATATATTTT. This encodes CASSPGHGSGNTIYF.

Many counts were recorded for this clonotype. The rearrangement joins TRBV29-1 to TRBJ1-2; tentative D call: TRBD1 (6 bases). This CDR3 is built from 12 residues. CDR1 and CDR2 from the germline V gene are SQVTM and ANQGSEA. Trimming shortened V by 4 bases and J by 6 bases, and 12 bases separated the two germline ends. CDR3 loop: CSVVTGGHGYTF. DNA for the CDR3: TGCAGCGTTGTGACAGGAGGGCATGGCTACACCTTC.

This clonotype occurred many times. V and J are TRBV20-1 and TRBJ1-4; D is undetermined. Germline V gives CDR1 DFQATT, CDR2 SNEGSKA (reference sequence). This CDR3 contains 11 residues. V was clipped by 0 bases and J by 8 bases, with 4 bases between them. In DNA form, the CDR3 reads TGCAGTGCTAGAGAGGAAGAAAAACTGTTTTTT. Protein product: CSAREEEKLFF.

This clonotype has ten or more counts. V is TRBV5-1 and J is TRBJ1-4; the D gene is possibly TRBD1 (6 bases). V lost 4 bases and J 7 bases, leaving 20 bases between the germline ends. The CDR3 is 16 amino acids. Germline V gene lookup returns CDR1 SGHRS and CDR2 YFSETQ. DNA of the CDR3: TGCGCCAGCAGCCCCCCCCGTGGAGGGGGGAGTGAAAAACTGTTTTTT. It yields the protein CASSPPRGGGSEKLFF. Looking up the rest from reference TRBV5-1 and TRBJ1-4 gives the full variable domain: KAGVTQTPRYLIKTRGQQVTLSCSPISGHRSVSWYQQTPGQGLQFLFEYFSETQRNKGNFPGRFSGRQFSNSRSEMNVSTLELGDSALYLCASSPPRGGGSEKLFFGSGTQLSVL.

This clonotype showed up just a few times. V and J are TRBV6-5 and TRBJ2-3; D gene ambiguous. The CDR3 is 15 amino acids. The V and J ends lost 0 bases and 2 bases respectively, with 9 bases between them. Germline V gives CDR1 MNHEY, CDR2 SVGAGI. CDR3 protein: CASSYSGPVTDTQYF. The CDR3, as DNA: TGTGCCAGCAGTTACTCTGGACCGGTCACAGATACGCAGTATTTT.

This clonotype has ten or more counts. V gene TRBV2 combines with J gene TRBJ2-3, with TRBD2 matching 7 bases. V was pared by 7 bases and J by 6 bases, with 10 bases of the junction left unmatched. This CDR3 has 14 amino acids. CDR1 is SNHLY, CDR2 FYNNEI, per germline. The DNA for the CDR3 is TGTGCCAGCATTCAGGAGCGGGGTGGGGATACGCAGTATTTT. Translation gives CASIQERGGDTQYF.

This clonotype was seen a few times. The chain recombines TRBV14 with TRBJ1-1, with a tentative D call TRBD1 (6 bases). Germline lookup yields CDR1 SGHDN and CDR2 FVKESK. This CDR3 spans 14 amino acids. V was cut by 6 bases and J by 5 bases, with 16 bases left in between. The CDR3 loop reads CASSGGARGTEAFF. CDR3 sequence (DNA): TGTGCCAGCAGTGGGGGGGCGCGAGGGACTGAAGCTTTCTTT.

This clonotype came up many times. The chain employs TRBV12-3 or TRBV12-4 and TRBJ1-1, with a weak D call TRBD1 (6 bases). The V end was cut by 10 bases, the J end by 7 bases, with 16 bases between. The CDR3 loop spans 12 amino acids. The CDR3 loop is CATRGADSEAFF. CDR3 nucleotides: TGTGCCACCCGAGGGGCGGACAGTGAAGCTTTCTTT.

DNA for the CDR3: TGTGCCAGCAGCCAAAACAGGGGGATAGCCAAAAACATTCAGTACTTC. It yields the protein CASSQNRGIAKNIQYF. V and J are TRBV3-1 and TRBJ2-4; TRBD1 matches at 8 bases. CDR3 size: 16 residues. Germline V gives CDR1 LGHDT, CDR2 YNNKEL (reference sequence). V lost 2 bases and J lost 0; bases outside the gene matches: 3.

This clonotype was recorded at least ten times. CDR3 residues: CASSQGDSLYTF. The CDR3 DNA reads as TGTGCCAGCAGCCAGGGGGACAGCCTTTACACCTTC. The rearrangement links TRBV7-9 to TRBJ1-2; 7 bases are shared with TRBD1. The CDR3 sequence is 12 residues long. With 5 bases clipped from V and 11 bases from J, the junction kept 8 bases outside the gene matches. Looked up from germline, CDR1 is SEHNR and CDR2 is FQNEAQ (reference sequence).